Shown below are 10 T cell receptor beta chains from a single sample sequenced in a study of shared clonotypes between healthy human individuals (dated by TCRdb to 2018 to 2020). The method was the immunoSEQ multiplex PCR assay. The table was pulled from immuneACCESS by TCRdb, which kept in-frame rearrangements only. Such tables lose some clones; where checked, under half of the loss comes from unresolved V genes, and the rest has no known cause. The sample table contains approximately 510,000 clones; only one count was recorded for approximately 79% of them. Approximately 12% of the sample goes to the ten largest clones. Sequencing was performed on PBMCs. The source of these receptors is a woman aged 40 to 49 in good health. Some clones in this sample may be carry-over from other donors' samples.

CDR3 loop: CASSLEGYNNEQFF. CDR3 in DNA: TGTGCCAGCAGCTTAGAGGGCTACAACAATGAGCAGTTCTTC. The V call is TRBV11-3, the J call TRBJ2-1; no firm D call. There are 14 residues in the CDR3. The V gene lost 0 bases and the J gene lost 5 bases, with 8 bases spanning the gap. In germline, CDR1 is SGHNT, CDR2 YENEEA. Drawing the rest from reference TRBV11-3 and TRBJ2-1, the complete variable domain is EAGVVQSPRYKIIEKKQPVAFWCNPISGHNTLYWYLQNLGQGPELLIRYENEEAVDDSQLPKDRFSAERLKGVDSTLKIQPAELGDSAVYLCASSLEGYNNEQFFGPGTRLTVL.

The chain has TRBV9 and TRBJ2-7; D could derive from TRBD1 or TRBD2 (6 bases each). Germline values: CDR1 SGDLS, CDR2 YYNGEE. The CDR3 has 13 residues. Trimming removed 3 bases at V and 6 bases at J, with 13 bases between. As DNA, the CDR3 is TGTGCCAGCAGCGGGGGGGCCGGAGGCGAGCAGTACTTC. Its protein is CASSGGAGGEQYF.

This rearrangement joins TRBV6-4 to TRBJ1-3; possibly TRBD1 for D (6 bases). V gave up 6 bases and J gave up 2 bases, with 14 bases separating them. The CDR3 spans 15 residues. Per the germline V gene, CDR1 is MRHNA and CDR2 is SNTAGT. The CDR3, as DNA: TGTGCCAGCAGCAACAGGGACTTGGCTGGAAACACCATATATTTT. Translation: CASSNRDLAGNTIYF.

This clone is a singleton in its sample. V gene TRBV28 combines with J gene TRBJ2-6; D is unclear. Trimming stripped 10 bases from V and 2 bases from J, with 9 bases between. The CDR3 totals 13 residues. CDR1 and CDR2 from the germline V gene are MDHEN and SYDVKM. This CDR3 reads CATEVPGANVLTF. In DNA, the CDR3 is TGTGCCACCGAAGTTCCTGGGGCCAACGTCCTGACTTTC.

This clone was seen at least ten times. The genes are TRBV6-1 and TRBJ1-5; TRBD1 agrees at 9 bases. V lost 5 bases to trimming and J lost 2 bases; unmatched junction nucleotides: 4. Germline assignment: CDR1 MNHNS and CDR2 SASEGT. This CDR3 comprises 15 residues. The CDR3 nucleotides are TGTGCCAGCAGTACCCGGGACAGGGGCAATCAGCCCCAGCATTTT. Its protein is CASSTRDRGNQPQHF.

Comment on this clone: Other DNA sequences in this specimen translate into the identical CDR3. V and J are TRBV27 and TRBJ1-5; D uncertain. Trimming took off 0 bases at V and 2 bases at J, with 2 bases between the two ends. The CDR3 is 13 residues long. From germline, CDR1 is MNHEY and CDR2 SMNVEV (reference sequence). As DNA, the CDR3 is TGTGCCAGCAGTTTATCGCGCAATCAGCCCCAGCATTTT. This encodes CASSLSRNQPQHF.

The CDR3 bases are TGTGCCAGCAGTCACCGGCTAGCGGGAGGGCGGGAGACCCAGTACTTC. As protein: CASSHRLAGGRETQYF. The gene calls are TRBV27 and TRBJ2-5, with TRBD2 matching 12 bases. This CDR3 is 16 amino acids long. Germline CDR1 and CDR2: MNHEY and SMNVEV (reference sequence). The J segment lost 5 bases and the V segment lost 5 bases, leaving 9 bases of the junction unmatched.

This chain connects TRBV2 to TRBJ1-2; 8 nucleotides align to TRBD1. V lost 9 bases to trimming and J lost 6 bases; unmatched junction nucleotides: 6. The germline gives CDR1 SNHLY, CDR2 FYNNEI. The CDR3 consists of 12 residues. CDR3 sequence: CASSYRGDGYTF. The CDR3 region has the DNA TGTGCCAGTAGTTACAGGGGGGATGGCTACACCTTC.

This clone showed up just a few times. J is TRBJ1-1 and V is TRBV6-6, with 7 positions matching TRBD1. Trimming cost V 5 bases and J 7 bases; bases outside gene matches: 7. This CDR3 comprises 13 residues. The V gene's germline CDR1 is MNHNY and CDR2 SVGAGI (reference sequence). CDR3 sequence (DNA): TGTGCCAGCAGTATCCTGACAGGGAGTGAAGCTTTCTTT. Translation gives CASSILTGSEAFF.

The chain has TRBV19 and TRBJ2-1, with D unresolved. Germline assignment: CDR1 LNHDA and CDR2 SQIVND (reference sequence). V lost 4 bases, J lost 4 bases, and 17 bases lay in between. The CDR3 runs 16 residues. The CDR3 protein is CASSSGTPFFYNEQFF. The CDR3 DNA reads TGTGCCAGTAGTAGCGGAACCCCCTTCTTTTACAATGAGCAGTTCTTC.